The rows below give T cell receptor beta chains drawn from one sample of a study of blood T cell repertoires in COVID-19. Using immunoSEQ multiplex PCR, the repertoire was profiled, and TCRdb retains in-frame clones only, with some absent. The sample has hundreds of thousands of clones; around 90% are singletons. Sequences were obtained from PBMCs or T cells enriched from blood (not recorded which). Receptors were obtained from a man in his fifties or sixties who had been exposed to COVID-19. Each CDR3 is given with its conserved first and last residue. The order of the fields is J gene, V gene, D gene, clone size, CDR3 protein, CDR3 DNA. D genes are given only for firm matches. Clone size, where shown, is once, few, many, or a class for clones that have expanded.

TRBJ2-3	TRBV15	TRBD2	-	CATSSRFSGSADTQYF	TGTGCCACCAGCAGTCGCTTTAGCGGGAGCGCAGATACGCAGTATTTT
TRBJ2-3	TRBV14	-	-	CASSPFGTDTQYF	TGTGCCAGCAGTCCCTTCGGCACAGATACGCAGTATTTT
TRBJ1-2	TRBV3-1/TRBV3-2	-	-	CASSPRSKVGGGSSGYTF	TGTGCCAGCAGCCCAAGGTCCAAGGTGGGTGGAGGGTCCAGTGGCTACACCTTC
TRBJ1-3	TRBV5-6	TRBD1	once	CASRNRGSGNTIYF	TGTGCCAGCAGGAACAGGGGTTCTGGAAACACCATATATTTT
TRBJ2-5	TRBV28	-	-	CASSARGAGQETQYF	TGTGCCAGCAGTGCCCGGGGAGCGGGCCAAGAGACCCAGTACTTC
TRBJ1-2	TRBV5-4	-	-	CASSRGLNYGYTF	TGTGCCAGCAGTAGGGGATTAAACTATGGCTACACCTTC
TRBJ2-1	TRBV5-1	TRBD2	-	CASSPPGLAGPYNEQFF	TGCGCCAGCAGCCCACCCGGACTAGCGGGGCCCTACAATGAGCAGTTCTTC
TRBJ2-7	TRBV14	TRBD1	-	CASSQALRDRASYEQYF	TGTGCCAGCAGCCAAGCCCTACGGGACAGGGCGTCCTACGAGCAGTACTTC
TRBJ2-1	TRBV13	TRBD2	-	CASSLAEPSGRAVDEQFF	TGTGCCAGCAGCTTAGCCGAACCTAGCGGGAGGGCCGTTGATGAGCAGTTCTTC
TRBJ1-1	TRBV9	-	-	CASSVGSGYGTEAFF	TGTGCCAGCAGCGTAGGCTCAGGGTATGGCACTGAAGCTTTCTTT
TRBJ1-2	TRBV5-1	-	-	CASSSSNPNYGYTF	TGCGCCAGCAGCTCTAGTAATCCAAACTATGGCTACACCTTC
TRBJ2-3	TRBV5-1	TRBD2	few	CASSPGGTTDTQYF	TGCGCCAGCAGCCCGGGGGGAACCACAGATACGCAGTATTTT
TRBJ1-2	TRBV7-9	-	-	CASSILANYGYTF	TGTGCCAGCAGCATTCTAGCTAACTATGGCTACACCTTC
TRBJ1-2	TRBV6-5	-	-	CASRPGAGLNYGYTF	TGTGCCAGCAGACCTGGGGCAGGGCTTAACTATGGCTACACCTTC
TRBJ2-2	TRBV5-1	TRBD1	-	CASSLTGDNTGELFF	TGCGCCAGCAGCTTAACAGGGGACAACACCGGGGAGCTGTTTTTT
TRBJ2-3	TRBV28	-	-	CASVTTSTDTQYF	TGTGCCAGCGTCACCACAAGCACAGATACGCAGTATTTT